The present entry profiles one T cell receptor beta chain with its context. The germline gives CDR1 SGHTA, CDR2 FQGTGA. Losses at the gene ends were 4 bases for V and 5 bases for J; bases not matched to a gene: 2. The CDR3 consists of 13 residues. TCRdb processed the 5' RACE reads anew with MiXCR; each CDR3 protein has one entry. Among more than 30,000 distinct CDR3 sequences listed, 10% to 15% were seen once. Sample time point: technical triplicate 2. CD4+ or CD8+ T cells at a count of 1 million served as input for the sorted libraries. The data belong to a study of neurological immune-mediated disorders.

V and J are TRBV7-3 and TRBJ2-7, with 10 nucleotides matching TRBD1. Sequenced material: CD4+ T cells from blood. This sequence originates from a female donor with HTLV-1-associated myelopathy (HAM/TSP). The CDR3 nucleotides read TGTGCCAGCAGCTCCGGGACAGGGGACGAGCAGTACTTC. Its translation is CASSSGTGDEQYF.